One and the same sample provided the 25 T cell receptor beta chains below, sequenced in a study of beta chain features in type 1 diabetes (dated by TCRdb to between 2017 and 2018). General study outcomes and caveats: In all four CD4+ subsets, TCRB CDR3 length was moderately but significantly shorter in type 1 diabetes patients.

The library was generated by the immunoSEQ multiplex PCR assay. The High Capacity cDNA Reverse Transcription Kit was used to reverse transcribe all of the isolated RNA, meaning that expressed TCRB transcripts were what got sequenced. TCRdb mirrors the immuneACCESS table, restricted to in-frame sequences. Some clones are absent from its copies; in checked studies, under half trace to an unresolved V gene, and the reason for the others is unknown. Within this sample are 160,000 or so clones, with 6.5% to 8.5% of them counted one time only. More than 0.5% of the sample rests with the top ten. Their antigen targets remain unknown. The sequenced material came from central memory CD4+ T cells from blood. Receptors originate from a woman under 30 with type 1 diabetes.

This clone was counted only a few times. V usage is TRBV28 and J usage is TRBJ2-1, with 7 bases lining up with TRBD2. Losses at the gene ends were 8 bases for V and 1 base for J; bases not matched to a gene: 8. In germline, CDR1 is MDHEN, CDR2 SYDVKM. The CDR3 is made up of 15 amino acids. The CDR3 DNA sequence: TGTGCCAGCCGGCGGACGGGAGGATCCTACAATGAGCAGTTCTTC. Protein sequence: CASRRTGGSYNEQFF.

There are many counts of this clone. This CDR3 is also generated by other DNA sequences in the sample. The V call is TRBV29-1, the J call TRBJ2-6, with D possibly TRBD1 on 6 matching bases. Looked up from germline, CDR1 is SQVTM and CDR2 is ANQGSEA. V lost 6 bases, J lost 2 bases, and 11 bases lay in between. CDR3 length equals 14 residues. DNA of the CDR3: TGCAGCGTGGTGGCAGGGGCTGGGGCCAACGTCCTGACTTTC. Its translation: CSVVAGAGANVLTF. Variable domain in full (rest from reference TRBV29-1 and TRBJ2-6): SAVISQKPSRDICQRGTSLTIQCQVDSQVTMMFWYRQQPGQSLTLIATANQGSEATYESGFVIDKFPISRPNLTFSTLTVSNMSPEDSSIYLCSVVAGAGANVLTFGAGSRLTVL.

This chain links TRBV11-2 with TRBJ2-7, with D maybe TRBD1 (5 bases). Germline CDR1 reads SGHAT; CDR2 reads FQNNGV. Trimming shortened V by 8 bases and J by 3 bases, and 14 bases separated the two germline ends. The CDR3 runs to 13 residues. The CDR3 region is CASAGATDYEQYF. The CDR3 nucleotides read TGTGCCAGCGCTGGGGCAACCGACTACGAGCAGTACTTC.

The genes are TRBV7-2 and TRBJ1-5, with D unclear. The CDR3 is 15 residues long. The V gene's germline CDR1 is SGHTA and CDR2 FQGNSA. The V end was cut by 3 bases, the J end by 1 base, with 10 bases between. This CDR3 reads CASSFSPGSNQPQHF. The CDR3 DNA sequence: TGTGCCAGCAGCTTTTCTCCGGGGAGCAATCAGCCCCAGCATTTT.

This chain connects TRBV29-1 to TRBJ2-3, with D possibly matching TRBD2 (6 bases). The CDR3 is made up of 13 amino acids. Between the trimmed V and J ends, which lost 3 bases and 6 bases, there was a span of 13 bases. Germline CDR1 reads SQVTM; CDR2 reads ANQGSEA. The CDR3: CSVEREAFDTQYF. Written as DNA, the CDR3 is TGCAGCGTTGAGAGGGAGGCTTTTGATACGCAGTATTTT.

This clone was found many times. This chain uses TRBV2 with TRBJ2-3; 9 nucleotides match TRBD2. Germline loops: CDR1 SNHLY, CDR2 FYNNEI. The CDR3 runs to 14 residues. V lost 4 bases and J lost 10; bases outside the gene matches: 9. The CDR3 region is CASSGVLAGTSQYF. The CDR3 region has the DNA TGTGCCAGCAGTGGGGTCCTAGCGGGGACGTCGCAGTATTTT.

This clone has a count of ten or more. The chain is built from TRBV7-3 and TRBJ2-3, with unresolved D. Germline V gene lookup returns CDR1 SGHTA and CDR2 FQGTGA. The CDR3 has 15 residues. Trimming removed 2 bases from V and 5 bases from J, with 14 bases in between. The CDR3 spells CASSLDPGPGDTQYF. The CDR3 DNA reads as TGTGCCAGCAGCTTAGACCCAGGCCCTGGAGATACGCAGTATTTT.

This clone has just a few counts. The genes are TRBV5-1 and TRBJ2-5; D uncertain. Germline CDR1 reads SGHRS; CDR2 reads YFSETQ. This CDR3 spans 15 amino acids. Trimming left V 0 bases short and J 6 bases short, with 15 bases between. The CDR3 spells CASSLGDTSYQTQYF. The CDR3 bases are TGCGCCAGCAGCTTGGGAGACACGTCCTACCAGACCCAGTACTTC.

There are a few counts of this clone. V is TRBV5-1 and J is TRBJ2-7; D is perhaps TRBD2 (6 bases). The CDR3 length is 13 residues. Trimming removed 7 bases at V and 6 bases at J, with 17 bases between. The V gene's germline CDR1 is SGHRS and CDR2 YFSETQ. CDR3 DNA sequence: TGCGCCAGCGGGACGGGGGAGGTGTTCGAGCAGTACTTC. Protein: CASGTGEVFEQYF.

In this sample, this clone turned up a few times. This chain uses TRBV7-2 with TRBJ1-4; the D is unclear. The V gene's germline CDR1 is SGHTA and CDR2 FQGNSA. V lost 1 base and J lost 7, with 7 bases in between. This CDR3 spans 13 amino acids. The CDR3 loop is CASSLGVVEKLFF. The CDR3 nucleotides read TGTGCCAGCAGCTTAGGAGTGGTTGAAAAACTGTTTTTT.

This clone was seen a few times. The rearrangement uses TRBV7-9 and TRBJ1-1; D might be TRBD1 (6 bases). This CDR3 region has 11 residues. Trimming took 4 bases from V and 6 from J, leaving 6 bases between them. The V gene's germline CDR1 is SEHNR and CDR2 FQNEAQ (reference sequence). CDR3 residues: CASSSGAEAFF. The CDR3, as DNA: TGTGCCAGCAGCTCAGGGGCTGAAGCTTTCTTT.

This rearrangement joins TRBV11-2 to TRBJ1-1; D possibly corresponds to TRBD1 (5 bases). The CDR3 length is 14 residues. CDR1 and CDR2 from the germline V gene are SGHAT and FQNNGV. Deletions cut 6 bases from V and 2 bases from J, with 13 bases between. This chain's CDR3 is CASSLDSVNTEAFF. In nucleotides, the CDR3 is TGTGCCAGCAGTCTTGACAGCGTCAACACTGAAGCTTTCTTT.

V is TRBV5-1 and J is TRBJ2-3; a weak D match, TRBD1 (6 bases). Germline CDR1 SGHRS, CDR2 YFSETQ. The CDR3 is 14 residues long. V lost 0 bases, J lost 2 bases, and 7 bases lay in between. The CDR3 region has the DNA TGCGCCAGCAGCTTGGCAGGGGCCACAGATACGCAGTATTTT. As protein: CASSLAGATDTQYF.

V gene TRBV29-1 combines with J gene TRBJ2-7; D is possibly TRBD1 (7 bases). The V and J ends lost 6 bases and 5 bases respectively, with 17 bases between them. The CDR3 has 13 amino acids. Germline CDR1 SQVTM, CDR2 ANQGSEA. The CDR3 protein is CSVKTGRLDEQYF. CDR3 DNA: TGCAGCGTGAAGACAGGGAGGCTAGACGAGCAGTACTTC.

This clone has just a few counts. The chain carries TRBV18 and TRBJ1-2, with TRBD1 identical over 8 bases. Germline assignment: CDR1 KGHSH and CDR2 LQKENI. J gave up 10 bases and V 4 bases, and 8 bases lay outside the gene matches. The CDR3 runs to 13 residues. The CDR3 sequence: CASSRDRQNTYTF. The CDR3 bases are TGTGCCAGCTCACGGGACAGGCAGAATACCTACACCTTC.

This clone has only a few counts. CDR3 nucleotide sequence: TGTGCCAGCAGTGAAACAGGGAGCACTGAAGCTTTCTTT. Residues: CASSETGSTEAFF. The chain links TRBV28 to TRBJ1-1; D is possibly TRBD1 (6 bases). The CDR3 totals 13 residues. CDR1 is MDHEN, CDR2 SYDVKM, per germline. V gave up 5 bases and J gave up 4 bases, with 11 bases separating them.

The DNA for the CDR3 is TGTGCCAGCAGGAGCGGGGTAAAAAGGCAGTTCTTC. It specifies CASRSGVKRQFF. The V call is TRBV6-1, the J call TRBJ2-1; 7 bases agree with TRBD2. The CDR3 contains 12 residues. Looked up from germline, CDR1 is MNHNS and CDR2 is SASEGT. Unmatched junction bases numbered 8, after V lost 6 bases and J lost 12 bases.

This clone was seen only a few times. The chain has TRBV7-9 and TRBJ2-1; 10 bases are a match to TRBD2. Losses at the gene ends were 5 bases for V and 7 bases for J; bases not matched to a gene: 11. CDR1 is SEHNR, CDR2 FQNEAQ, per germline (reference sequence). The CDR3 has 16 residues. CDR3 nucleotides: TGTGCCAGCAGCCCACGGCTAGCGGGAGCTTTGAATGAGCAGTTCTTC. It is translated as CASSPRLAGALNEQFF.

The rearrangement links TRBV4-3 to TRBJ1-1; D remains unclear. Looked up from germline, CDR1 is LGHNA and CDR2 is YSLEER. V was cut by 0 bases and J by 7 bases, with 18 bases left in between. The CDR3 loop spans 16 amino acids. In nucleotides, the CDR3 is TGCGCCAGCAGCCAAGAAGGGAGGTCGGCGTGGGGTGAAGCTTTCTTT. This codes for CASSQEGRSAWGEAFF.

The genes are TRBV7-2 and TRBJ2-3, with no clear D. The germline V and J ends were trimmed by 5 bases and 0 bases, with 15 bases remaining between them. The germline gives CDR1 SGHTA, CDR2 FQGNSA. This CDR3 has 16 amino acids. Here the CDR3 reads CASSPEPRFSTDTQYF. CDR3 bases: TGTGCCAGCAGCCCAGAACCCAGGTTTAGCACAGATACGCAGTATTTT.

The chain's CDR3 is CAWNGGGAQPQHF. The CDR3 nucleotides are TGTGCCTGGAATGGAGGGGGCGCCCAGCCCCAGCATTTT. V and J are TRBV30 and TRBJ1-5, with 7 bases matching TRBD1. The CDR3 covers 13 residues. V lost 4 bases to trimming and J lost 7 bases; unmatched junction nucleotides: 7. The germline CDR1 and CDR2 sequences are GTSNPN and SVGIG (reference sequence).

There are a few counts of this clone. The V and J genes are TRBV5-4 and TRBJ1-1, with D possibly being TRBD1 (5 bases). In germline, CDR1 is SGHNT, CDR2 YYREEE (reference sequence). The CDR3 spans 14 residues. V was clipped by 1 base and J by 2 bases, with 9 bases between them. CDR3 sequence reads: CASSLQGINTEAFF. In DNA, the CDR3 is TGTGCCAGCAGCTTGCAGGGTATAAACACTGAAGCTTTCTTT.

This chain uses TRBV5-1 with TRBJ2-5; 9 positions match TRBD2. CDR1 is SGHRS and CDR2 is YFSETQ in the germline V gene. This CDR3 contains 14 residues. V lost 5 bases to trimming and J lost 5 bases; unmatched junction nucleotides: 7. The CDR3 region has the DNA TGCGCCAGCAGTATAGCGGGGGCAGGTGAGACCCAGTACTTC. Translation: CASSIAGAGETQYF.

This clone was recorded a few times. V gene TRBV7-2 combines with J gene TRBJ2-7; tentatively, D is TRBD1 (6 bases). Trimming shortened V by 0 bases and J by 4 bases, and 13 bases separated the two germline ends. The CDR3 is 15 residues long. Per the germline V gene, CDR1 is SGHTA and CDR2 is FQGNSA. CDR3 sequence (DNA): TGTGCCAGCAGCTTAGCCCAAGGACAGCCTTACGAGCAGTACTTC. Translated: CASSLAQGQPYEQYF.

This clone was seen only a few times. For the CDR3, the DNA is TGTGCCAGCAGGGAGTTACCTAGCGGGTTTGGATACAATGAGCAGTTCTTC. Translated: CASRELPSGFGYNEQFF. The chain is built from TRBV2 and TRBJ2-1, with 8 positions matching TRBD2. CDR1 is SNHLY, CDR2 FYNNEI, per germline. J was trimmed by 4 bases and V by 6 bases; bases with no gene match: 14. CDR3 length: 17 residues.